A single sample gave rise to the 10 T cell receptor beta chains below, sequenced in a study of identical twins. Each CDR3 protein is one row after TCRdb ran MiXCR on the 5' RACE reads. The sample yields 500,000 to 700,000 distinct CDR3 sequences, around 7.4% seen once. This sample also appeared in a second study, on yellow fever vaccine responses in identical twins.

The sequenced sample consisted of PBMCs. The receptors originated from a woman between 18 and 29 years old in good health.

This clonotype came up a few times. CDR3 sequence: CASSPTGWTSGLYEQYF. The CDR3 DNA is TGTGCCAGCAGTCCGACGGGATGGACTAGCGGTCTCTACGAGCAGTACTTC. The V gene is TRBV12-3 or TRBV12-4, the J gene TRBJ2-7; 10 bases are shared with TRBD2. Losses at the gene ends were 5 bases for V and 3 bases for J; bases not matched to a gene: 13. The CDR3 loop spans 17 amino acids.

This clonotype has at least ten counts. This chain connects TRBV7-3 to TRBJ2-1; 8 bases line up with TRBD2. Losses at the gene ends were 5 bases for V and 4 bases for J; bases not matched to a gene: 7. The CDR3 contains 15 residues. From germline, CDR1 is SGHTA and CDR2 FQGTGA. The CDR3 sequence is CASSTGLGPYNEQFF. The DNA for the CDR3 is TGTGCCAGCAGCACGGGACTAGGCCCGTACAATGAGCAGTTCTTC.

The chain couples TRBV20-1 to TRBJ1-2, with a possible D match to TRBD1 (6 bases). Per germline, CDR1 DFQATT and CDR2 SNEGSKA (reference sequence). The CDR3 has 15 residues. Trimming cost V 3 bases and J 8 bases, with 22 bases left between them. CDR3 protein: CSASSFPGQRMGYTF. The CDR3 DNA reads as TGCAGTGCTAGCTCCTTTCCCGGACAGAGGATGGGCTACACCTTC.

There are a few counts of this clonotype. The V and J genes are TRBV6-5 and TRBJ1-1, with D perhaps matching TRBD1 (6 bases). The CDR3 runs to 12 residues. CDR1 and CDR2 from the germline V gene are MNHEY and SVGAGI. Trimming stripped 6 bases from V and 7 bases from J, with 12 bases between. The CDR3 loop is CASRQTGFEAFF. The CDR3 DNA is TGTGCCAGCAGACAGACAGGATTTGAAGCTTTCTTT.

This chain uses TRBV14 with TRBJ2-1; D is possibly TRBD1 (6 bases). V was cut by 4 bases and J by 9 bases, with 19 bases left in between. CDR1 and CDR2 from the germline V gene are SGHDN and FVKESK. This CDR3 contains 15 residues. CDR3 residues: CASSRTAPSYGEQFF. Here the CDR3 DNA reads TGTGCCAGCAGCCGGACAGCCCCCTCGTACGGTGAGCAGTTCTTC.

This CDR3 is CASRVQGGGTEAFF. The DNA of the CDR3 is TGTGCCAGCAGAGTTCAGGGGGGTGGCACTGAAGCTTTCTTT. The rearrangement joins TRBV3-1 to TRBJ1-1; TRBD1 matches 7 bases. This CDR3 is 14 amino acids long. In germline, CDR1 is LGHDT, CDR2 YNNKEL (reference sequence). Trimming at V came to 6 bases and at J to 4 bases, leaving 8 bases not matched to a gene.

The table lists this clonotype with many counts. The rearrangement uses TRBV5-5 and TRBJ2-1; 7 bases agree with TRBD1. Germline CDR1 SGHKS, CDR2 YYEKEE (reference sequence). With V trimmed by 4 bases and J by 7 bases, 14 bases remained unmatched. The CDR3 has 16 amino acids. The CDR3 DNA reads as TGTGCCAGCAGCCGGATTTGGGCAGGGGGTTGGAATGAGCAGTTCTTC. Amino acids: CASSRIWAGGWNEQFF.

This clonotype was seen a few times. The chain couples TRBV10-3 to TRBJ2-7; TRBD1 might be the D (6 bases). Germline V gene data show CDR1 as ENHRY and CDR2 as SYGVKD. The CDR3 consists of 14 residues. The V end was cut by 4 bases, the J end by 4 bases, with 14 bases between. CDR3 sequence (DNA): TGTGCCATCAGTGGTTCGGCAGGACAGTACGAGCAGTACTTC. Amino acid sequence: CAISGSAGQYEQYF.

This clonotype was observed a few times. The V and J genes are TRBV12-3 or TRBV12-4 and TRBJ2-1, with unresolved D. This CDR3 contains 14 residues. V lost 9 bases, J lost 4 bases, and 16 bases lay in between. This chain's CDR3 is CASCTEALYNEQFF. The CDR3 bases are TGTGCCAGTTGTACCGAGGCCCTATACAATGAGCAGTTCTTC.

A few counts support this clonotype. The rearrangement uses TRBV11-2 and TRBJ2-3, with TRBD1 matching 10 bases. The CDR3 length is 15 residues. V was clipped by 6 bases and J by 4 bases; unmatched bases: 7. From germline, CDR1 is SGHAT and CDR2 FQNNGV. CDR3 region: CASRSRDRGPDTQYF. CDR3 nucleotides: TGTGCCAGCAGATCGCGGGACAGGGGCCCAGATACGCAGTATTTT.